The rows below give T cell receptor beta chains drawn from one sample of a study of cytomegalovirus exposure and HLA in healthy donors. The assay was immunoSEQ multiplex PCR, and TCRdb's table has in-frame clones only and misses some. Here the sample spans over 70,000 clones, around 80% being singletons. The sample consisted of PBMCs. These receptors all stem from a man aged 50 or older in good health and CMV-seropositive. Each CDR3 is given with its conserved first and last residue. The D gene is left open where the match is weak. The listing skips clone size in some rows; elsewhere it reads once, few, many or a size class.

J gene	V gene	clone size	D gene	CDR3 protein	CDR3 DNA
TRBJ2-3	TRBV10-3	once	.	CAIMAGFVGTDTQYF	TGTGCCATCATGGCCGGGTTCGTAGGCACAGATACGCAGTATTTT
TRBJ1-1	TRBV7-2	once	.	CASSLQGNTEAFF	TGTGCCAGCAGCTTACAGGGGAACACTGAAGCTTTCTTT
TRBJ2-5	TRBV2	.	.	CASRLLETQYF	TGTGCCAGCAGGTTACTCGAGACCCAGTACTTC
TRBJ1-2	TRBV27	.	.	CASSLSPPDKLNGYTF	TGTGCCAGCAGTTTATCCCCCCCTGACAAGTTGAATGGCTACACCTTC
TRBJ2-5	TRBV11-3	.	TRBD2	CASSLGLAGDETQYF	TGTGCCAGCAGTTTGGGACTAGCGGGAGACGAGACCCAGTACTTC
TRBJ2-3	TRBV5-1	.	.	CASSLSSMSTDTQYF	TGCGCCAGCAGCTTGTCGTCTATGAGCACAGATACGCAGTATTTT
TRBJ2-1	TRBV25-1	once	TRBD1	CASSPQGGREQFF	TGTGCCAGCAGTCCCCAAGGGGGCCGCGAGCAGTTCTTC
TRBJ1-2	TRBV11-2	.	.	CASSLAGTPNYGYTF	TGTGCCAGCAGCTTAGCCGGGACACCGAACTATGGCTACACCTTC
TRBJ2-1	TRBV6-5	.	.	CASSRLGIYNEQFF	TGTGCCAGCAGTCGACTAGGTATCTACAATGAGCAGTTCTTC
TRBJ2-1	TRBV2	.	.	CASRGLTTRFSYNEQFF	TGTGCCAGCAGAGGCCTGACAACTCGTTTCTCCTACAATGAGCAGTTCTTC
TRBJ1-2	TRBV30	.	.	CAWSVEGGQGYGYTF	TGTGCCTGGAGTGTAGAGGGGGGGCAGGGCTATGGCTACACCTTC
TRBJ2-3	TRBV5-5	.	TRBD2	CASSLALAGSTDTQYF	TGTGCCAGCAGCTTGGCGCTAGCGGGTAGCACAGATACGCAGTATTTT
TRBJ1-1	TRBV4-1	.	.	CASSQTLGLPNTEAFF	TGCGCCAGCAGCCAGACCCTAGGACTACCGAACACTGAAGCTTTCTTT
TRBJ2-3	TRBV15	.	TRBD2	CATSREGSRLAGKARGTDTQYF	TGTGCCACCAGCAGAGAAGGTTCGAGACTAGCGGGAAAGGCCAGAGGCACAGATACGCAGTATTTT
TRBJ1-5	TRBV6-1	.	.	CASRQQGRGQPQHF	TGTGCCAGCAGACAACAGGGACGCGGACAGCCCCAGCATTTT
TRBJ2-7	TRBV6-5	.	.	CASSPEVVATYEQYF	TGTGCCAGCAGTCCCGAGGTCGTAGCGACCTACGAGCAGTACTTC
TRBJ2-1	TRBV7-3	.	.	CASSLRGLGLGEQFF	TGTGCCAGCAGCTTAAGAGGGCTGGGGTTGGGTGAGCAGTTCTTC
TRBJ2-5	TRBV11-2	few	TRBD2	CASSRGRWGPEETQYF	TGTGCCAGCAGCCGCGGGAGATGGGGCCCCGAAGAGACCCAGTACTTC
TRBJ2-7	TRBV18	.	TRBD2	CASSPPGTSGYYSYEQYF	TGTGCCAGCTCACCACCCGGGACTAGCGGGTATTACTCCTACGAGCAGTACTTC
TRBJ2-3	TRBV7-3	.	.	CASSLGSGASEPQYF	TGTGCCAGCAGCTTAGGTTCTGGAGCGTCAGAGCCGCAGTATTTT
TRBJ1-5	TRBV28	.	.	CASSGGLPFFHF	TGTGCCAGCAGTGGCGGGCTCCCCTTTTTTCATTTT